These 8 T cell receptor beta chains originate from one sample sequenced in a study of blood T cell repertoires in COVID-19. Some clones are missing from TCRdb's copy, which holds only in-frame ones; the method was immunoSEQ multiplex PCR. The sample lists under 350,000 clones; under 90% were seen once. The sequenced sample was PBMCs or T cells enriched from blood (not recorded which). These receptors all stem from a woman between 40 and 50 years old who had recovered from COVID-19.

V is TRBV29-1 and J is TRBJ1-2; the match to TRBD1 covers 8 bases. The CDR3 consists of 14 residues. The V gene's germline CDR1 is SQVTM and CDR2 ANQGSEA. The V gene end was trimmed by 7 bases and the J gene end by 0 bases; junction bases not matched to a gene: 7. CDR3 loop: CSAARQGSNYGYTF. As DNA, the CDR3 is TGCAGCGCCGCCCGACAGGGGTCTAACTATGGCTACACCTTC. Together with reference TRBV29-1 and TRBJ1-2, the CDR3 gives the full variable domain: SAVISQKPSRDICQRGTSLTIQCQVDSQVTMMFWYRQQPGQSLTLIATANQGSEATYESGFVIDKFPISRPNLTFSTLTVSNMSPEDSSIYLCSAARQGSNYGYTFGSGTRLTVV.

The rearrangement joins TRBV5-4 to TRBJ2-5, with TRBD2 as a possible D gene (7 bases). CDR1 is SGHNT, CDR2 YYREEE, per germline (reference sequence). Trimming removed 2 bases from V and 5 bases from J, with 16 bases in between. This CDR3 is 15 amino acids long. The CDR3: CASSLAGFQGETQYF. DNA of the CDR3: TGTGCCAGCAGCTTAGCGGGATTTCAGGGGGAGACCCAGTACTTC.

The chain's CDR3 is CATSRGLPYYEQYF. The CDR3 nucleotides read TGTGCCACCAGCAGGGGACTTCCATACTACGAGCAGTACTTC. The chain links TRBV15 to TRBJ2-7; D may be TRBD2 (6 bases). The CDR3 extends over 14 amino acids. Germline CDR1 LNHNV, CDR2 YYDKDF (reference sequence). V was clipped by 3 bases and J by 3 bases, with 12 bases between them.

The chain recombines TRBV5-1 with TRBJ2-2; TRBD2 agrees at 7 bases. Germline loops: CDR1 SGHRS, CDR2 YFSETQ. The CDR3 totals 16 residues. With V trimmed by 4 bases and J by 6 bases, 12 bases remained unmatched. In DNA, the CDR3 is TGCGCCAGCAGCGTAGGCTATGCGGGAGTAGCCGGGGAGCTGTTTTTT. Its protein is CASSVGYAGVAGELFF.

This rearrangement joins TRBV9 to TRBJ1-5, with 8 positions matching TRBD1. Looked up from germline, CDR1 is SGDLS and CDR2 is YYNGEE. The CDR3 extends over 18 amino acids. The V segment lost 0 bases and the J segment 1 base; nucleotides outside the gene matches: 9. The CDR3 here is CASSVVDAGGASNQPQHF. The CDR3 DNA follows: TGTGCCAGCAGCGTAGTGGACGCAGGGGGCGCGAGCAATCAGCCCCAGCATTTT.

The V and J genes are TRBV7-9 and TRBJ1-3; 10 positions match TRBD1. Trimming cost V 4 bases and J 3 bases; bases outside gene matches: 3. Germline V CDR1 and CDR2: SEHNR, FQNEAQ (reference sequence). The CDR3 totals 15 residues. This CDR3 reads CASSWGQGNGNTIYF. In DNA, the CDR3 is TGTGCCAGCAGCTGGGGACAGGGGAATGGAAACACCATATATTTT.

This clone was seen a handful of times. CDR3 in amino acids: CSVRGLAGGTDTQYF. Here the CDR3 DNA reads TGCAGCGTTAGGGGACTAGCGGGCGGCACAGATACGCAGTATTTT. The chain uses TRBV29-1 and TRBJ2-3; 12 bases fit TRBD2. Trimming at V came to 5 bases and at J to 1 base, leaving 4 bases not matched to a gene. CDR3 size: 15 residues. Germline loops: CDR1 SQVTM, CDR2 ANQGSEA.

V usage is TRBV5-5 and J usage is TRBJ1-5; unclear D gene. Trimming took off 0 bases at V and 2 bases at J, with 6 bases between the two ends. The CDR3 spans 14 residues. The germline CDR1 and CDR2 sequences are SGHKS and YYEKEE (reference sequence). The CDR3: CASSLEQRNQPQHF. CDR3 bases: TGTGCCAGCAGCTTGGAACAGCGCAATCAGCCCCAGCATTTT.